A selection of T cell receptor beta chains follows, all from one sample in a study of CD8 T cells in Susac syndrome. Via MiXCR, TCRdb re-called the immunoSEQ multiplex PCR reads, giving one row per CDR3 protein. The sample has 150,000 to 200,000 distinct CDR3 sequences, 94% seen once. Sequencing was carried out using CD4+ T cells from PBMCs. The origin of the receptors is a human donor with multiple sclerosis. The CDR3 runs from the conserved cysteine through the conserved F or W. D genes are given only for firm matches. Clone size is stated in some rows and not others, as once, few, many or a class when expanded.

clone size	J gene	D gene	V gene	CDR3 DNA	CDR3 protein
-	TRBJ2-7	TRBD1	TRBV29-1	TGCAGCGTGTCCAGGGACAGCGCCTACGAGCAGTACTTC	CSVSRDSAYEQYF
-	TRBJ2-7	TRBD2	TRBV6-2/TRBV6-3	TGTGCCAGTCGGACTAGCGGCTACGAGCAGTACTTC	CASRTSGYEQYF
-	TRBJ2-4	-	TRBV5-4	TGTGCCAGCAGCTTGGATAGGGACAACATTCAGTACTTC	CASSLDRDNIQYF
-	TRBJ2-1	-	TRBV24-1	TGTGCCACCAGTGACTTTAATGAGCAGTTCTTC	CATSDFNEQFF
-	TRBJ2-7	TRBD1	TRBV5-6	TGTGCCAGCAGTCGAACCGGGACAGAGACCTACGAGCAGTACTTC	CASSRTGTETYEQYF
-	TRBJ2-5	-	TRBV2	TGTGCCAGCAGTGGGACGTCGGGGGAGACCCAGTACTTC	CASSGTSGETQYF
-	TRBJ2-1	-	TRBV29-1	TGCAGCGTTGAAGGTGGCAGGGGGGTAGATGAGCAGTTCTTC	CSVEGGRGVDEQFF
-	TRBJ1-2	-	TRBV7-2	TGTGCCAGCAGCCGAGACAGGTGGAGTGGCTACACCTTC	CASSRDRWSGYTF
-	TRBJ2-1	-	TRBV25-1	TGTGCCAGCTCACGTATCAATGAGCAGTTCTTC	CASSRINEQFF
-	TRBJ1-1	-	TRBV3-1	TGTGCCAGCAGCCAAATCTTCACTGAAGCTTTCTTT	CASSQIFTEAFF
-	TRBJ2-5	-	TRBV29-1	TGCAGTTCAGGGGAACCCCTTGGGACCCAGTACTTC	CSSGEPLGTQYF
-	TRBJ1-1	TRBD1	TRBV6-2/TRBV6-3	TGTGCCAGCAGTTACTCGAGGACAGGGGGCATTAACACTGAAGCTTTCTTT	CASSYSRTGGINTEAFF
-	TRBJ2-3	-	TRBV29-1	TGCAGCCAGACTACGCCTTATACGCAGTATTTT	CSQTTPYTQYF
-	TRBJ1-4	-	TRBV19	TGTGCCAGTAGTATGGGTTTGGCGTGGGAGGAAAAACTGTTTTTT	CASSMGLAWEEKLFF
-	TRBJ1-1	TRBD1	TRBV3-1	TGTGCCAGCAGCCAGAGACAGGGAAGAGCTTTCTTT	CASSQRQGRAFF
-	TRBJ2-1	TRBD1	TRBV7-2	TGTGCCAGCAGCTTATCCGACAGGGTGGGAGATGAGCAGTTCTTC	CASSLSDRVGDEQFF
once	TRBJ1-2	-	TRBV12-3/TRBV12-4	TGTGCCAGCAGAGCTGGAGGGGACATTAGCTACACCTTC	CASRAGGDISYTF
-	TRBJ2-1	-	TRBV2	TGTGCCAGCACGCCAGACTACAATGAGCAGTTCTTC	CASTPDYNEQFF
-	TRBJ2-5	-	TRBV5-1	TGCGCCAGCAGACCAAAAGCGTCGGGGCCCCAGTACTTC	CASRPKASGPQYF
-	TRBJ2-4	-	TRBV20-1	TGCAGTGCTCCCCCTACAGGGACGGCCAAAAACATTCAGTACTTC	CSAPPTGTAKNIQYF
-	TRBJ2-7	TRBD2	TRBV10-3	TGTAGCGCCGGGAGGGGTTCCTACGAGCAGTACTTC	CSAGRGSYEQYF
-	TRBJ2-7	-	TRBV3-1	TGTGCCAGCAGCCAAGGCCCCGGCTCGGGGGACCGCTACGAGCAGTACTTC	CASSQGPGSGDRYEQYF
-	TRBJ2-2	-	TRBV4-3	TGCGCCAGCAGCCAAGGGGCGGCGAGCCTCACCGGGGAGCTGTTTTTT	CASSQGAASLTGELFF
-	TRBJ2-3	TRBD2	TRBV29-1	TGCAGCGTTGTGACTAGCGGGATCACAGATACGCAGTATTTT	CSVVTSGITDTQYF
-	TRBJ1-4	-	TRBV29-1	TGCAGCGCCGGTGGGGAGGGGTCCGCAGAAAAACTGTTTTTT	CSAGGEGSAEKLFF
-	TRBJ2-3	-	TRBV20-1	TGCAGTACCGGACAGTCGATAGATACGCAGTATTTT	CSTGQSIDTQYF
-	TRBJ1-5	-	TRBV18	TGTGCCAGCTCACCACCGGGCGGCAATCAGCCCCAGCATTTT	CASSPPGGNQPQHF
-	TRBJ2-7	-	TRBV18	TGTGCCAGCTCACTACTCCCAGGATCGGACCATTACGAGCAGTACTTC	CASSLLPGSDHYEQYF
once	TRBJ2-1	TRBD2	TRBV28	TGTGCCAGCAGTTTAGGGGGGCTAGCGGGCCTGTCCAATGAGCAGTTCTTC	CASSLGGLAGLSNEQFF
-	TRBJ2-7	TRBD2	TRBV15	TGTGCCACCGCGCCGGGAGCGGGAGTTAACTACGAGCAGTACTTC	CATAPGAGVNYEQYF
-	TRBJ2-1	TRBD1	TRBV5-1	TGCGCCAGCAGCTTTGGACAGGGGAGCCACAATGAGCAGTTCTTC	CASSFGQGSHNEQFF
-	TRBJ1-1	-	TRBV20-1	TGCAGTGCTAGGAGGCTGAGCACTGAAGCTTTCTTT	CSARRLSTEAFF
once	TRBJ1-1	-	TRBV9	TGTGCCAGCAGCGTTGCCTACTCGGACAGATCTGGAGCTTTCTTT	CASSVAYSDRSGAFF
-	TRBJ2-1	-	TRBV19	TGTGCCAGTAAACGGGAGAGCTCCTACAATGAGCAGTTCTTC	CASKRESSYNEQFF
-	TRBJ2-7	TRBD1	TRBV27	TGTGCCAGCAGTGTGGGTTGGGGACAGGGAGACTACGAGCAGTACTTC	CASSVGWGQGDYEQYF
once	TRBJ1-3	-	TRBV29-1	TGCAGCGTGTCACCGAGCTCTGGAAACACCATATATTTT	CSVSPSSGNTIYF
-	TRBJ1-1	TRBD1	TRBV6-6	TGTGCCAGCAGGGCGGGACAGGGGACTGAAGCTTTCTTT	CASRAGQGTEAFF
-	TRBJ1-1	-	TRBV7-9	TGTGCCAGCAGCCCATGGCTGAGGGGCCTGAACACTGAAGCTTTCTTT	CASSPWLRGLNTEAFF
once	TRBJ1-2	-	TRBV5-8	TGTGCCAGCAGCTTGGCAACGACCAGCTATGGCTACACCTTC	CASSLATTSYGYTF
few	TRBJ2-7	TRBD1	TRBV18	TGTGCCAGCTCACCAGGGACAGACGAGCAGTACTTC	CASSPGTDEQYF
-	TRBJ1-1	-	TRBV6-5	TGTGCCAGCAGTTATTTTAGCATGAACACTGAAGCTTTCTTT	CASSYFSMNTEAFF
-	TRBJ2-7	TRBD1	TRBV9	TGTGCCAGCAGCGTAGACAGGGGTTCCTACGAGCAGTACTTC	CASSVDRGSYEQYF
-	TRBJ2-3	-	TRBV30	TGTGCCTGGAGTCTGGCGGGAAACACAGATACGCAGTATTTT	CAWSLAGNTDTQYF
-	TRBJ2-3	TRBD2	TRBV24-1	TGTGCCACCAGTGACCCGGGACTAGCGGGAGATACGCAGTATTTT	CATSDPGLAGDTQYF
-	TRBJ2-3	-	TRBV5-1	TGCGCCAGCAGCCCCCAAGGTTCGGCAGATACGCAGTATTTT	CASSPQGSADTQYF
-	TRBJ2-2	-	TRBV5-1	TGCGCCAGCAGCCCATCGTGGAACACCGGGGAGCTGTTTTTT	CASSPSWNTGELFF
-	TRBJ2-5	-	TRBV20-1	TGCAGTGCTAGAGACGGAGCGGGCACCCAAGAGACCCAGTACTTC	CSARDGAGTQETQYF
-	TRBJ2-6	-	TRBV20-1	TGCAGTGCTGCGGACCCTGGGGCCAACGTCCTGACTTTC	CSAADPGANVLTF
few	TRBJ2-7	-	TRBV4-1	TGCGCCAGCAGCTTCCGCTCCGAGCAGTACTTC	CASSFRSEQYF
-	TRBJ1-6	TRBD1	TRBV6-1	TGTGCCAGCAGTGACCGGGACAGGGGATCACCCCTCCACTTT	CASSDRDRGSPLHF
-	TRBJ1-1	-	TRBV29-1	TGCAGCGTTGACCTCCTTAGGGATGAAGCTTTCTTT	CSVDLLRDEAFF
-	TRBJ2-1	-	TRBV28	TGTGCCAGCAGCTCGGGAATAGCGAGCTACAATGAGCAGTTCTTC	CASSSGIASYNEQFF
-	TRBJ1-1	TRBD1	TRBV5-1	TGCGCCAGCAGCGTGGGGACAGGGGGAGAAGCTTTCTTT	CASSVGTGGEAFF
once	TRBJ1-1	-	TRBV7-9	TGTGCCAGCAGCCCATCCCCCCCTATTGAAGCTTTCTTT	CASSPSPPIEAFF
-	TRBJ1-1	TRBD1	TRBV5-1	TGCGCCAGCAGCTCGGACAGGGCAACTGAAGCTTTCTTT	CASSSDRATEAFF
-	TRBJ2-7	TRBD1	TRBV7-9	TGTGCCAGCAGCCTCCGACAGGGGGCCTACGAGCAGTACTTC	CASSLRQGAYEQYF
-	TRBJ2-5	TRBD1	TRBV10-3	TGTGCCATCAAGGGGGCGCAGCAAGAGACCCAGTACTTC	CAIKGAQQETQYF